This T cell receptor (beta chain) was recorded in a study of shared clonotypes between healthy human individuals (dated by TCRdb to the early 2020s). The study in broad terms: A couple of women and a few men aged 18 to 49 years were included in the cohort. Per donor, leukapheresis produced somewhere between about 0.94 and 9 billion PBMCs. For each donor, CD4 naive and CD4 memory were each given three plates, CD8 naive was given two plates, and CD8 memory was given one plate. The study deeply sequenced blood TCR repertoires of five healthy adults to estimate repertoire size and the extent of clonotype sharing between individuals. Different laboratories and diverse techniques were used to prepare libraries and sequence TCR repertoires, to increase sequencing depth and limit assay-specific biases. The paper's findings and limits, for the study overall: Across four donors, around 5% of naive CD4, roughly 3.5% of naive CD8, 2.3% of memory CD4, and 0.4% to 0.45% of memory CD8 clonotypes were shared. Even with the large sequencing depth, rarefaction of the sorted-subset datasets indicated that sequencing was incomplete. Because the study included only a small number of donors, the genetic and exposure-history diversity represented was limited. Naive subsets generally had larger estimated clonotype richness than memory subsets. Sampling was limited to blood, and TCR repertoires in tissue likely differ from TCR repertoires in blood. Compared with non-shared clonotypes, the clonotypes found in all four sorted-subset donors had higher generation probabilities. Pairwise subsampling indicated that sequencing depth was expected to affect the degree of clonotype sharing among donors.

This clone was seen a few times. Its binding antigen is unknown. Base quality data are lacking; no much larger clone is found one base away. The CDR3 starts with the cysteine, ends with the phenylalanine, and has 15 residues. The sequence is cut down to CDR3 DNA, 45 bases in frame from base 1. Trimming removed 1 base from V and 7 bases from J; the gene matches leave 8 bases unexplained. As encoded in the germline V gene (reference sequence), CDR1 is SEHNR while CDR2 is FQNEAQ. The donors were healthy, HIV-negative adults who had no recently reported acute infections or vaccinations. Every donor was a Caucasian adult living in Nashville, Tennessee, USA. CD4+ T cells were enriched by magnetic negative selection, after which naive cells were positively selected on CD45RA and the negative fraction was taken as the memory subset. Blood was obtained by leukapheresis, after which PBMCs were separated by Ficoll-Histopaque density gradient centrifugation and cryopreserved in liquid nitrogen vapor phase. Analytical flow cytometry was used to check the purity and quantity of every magnetically sorted T cell population. Genomic DNA was isolated from each sorted fraction and quantified by UV absorbance on a Nanodrop 2000c.

TCR CDR3 regions were amplified from genomic DNA by multiplex PCR using the deep immunoSEQ assay. Extracted genomic DNA from each cell subset was distributed evenly across all wells of several immunoSEQ 96-well plates, and each plate was treated as a replicate. For sorted subsets, approximately 210 ng of genomic DNA, equivalent to 30,000 or so T cell genomes, went into each replicate PCR. Purified libraries were quantified with a Qubit 3.0 fluorometer, sized on a Bioanalyzer 2100, and re-quantified with the KAPA Library Quantification kit. Every immunoSEQ 96-well plate was sequenced on a separate single-read 150-cycle Illumina NextSeq 550 flow cell. For the original study's pipeline: Because the immunoSEQ output held only junctional sequences and lacked quality scores, the filtering could not match the filtering applied to full-length reads. Sequences were annotated with PyIR, a Python wrapper for IgBLAST v1.9, using IMGT germline references to assign V/J genes and CDR3. Reads were removed for weak V/J assignments (E-value above 1e-6), missing CDR3, stop codons, out-of-frame junctions, or ambiguous translated residues. V3J clonotypes were defined by identical inferred V gene, J gene, and CDR3 amino acid sequence. Percentage overlap between repertoires was calculated by dividing the number of shared unique clonotypes by the size of the smaller repertoire. Repertoire richness was assessed with RTK rarefaction, the Chao1 estimator, and Recon v2.1 estimates of unobserved clonotypes. OLGA was used to compute generation probabilities for all TCRbeta clonotypes that the gDNA method yielded from four donors. In TCRdb, the immuneACCESS table is reduced to in-frame sequences with V and J assigned. These tables do not hold every clone; where another copy was compared, an unresolved V gene accounts for under half, and the others remain unexplained. V and J calls plus clone size are reproduced from that table; the DNA served to infer D and trimming. The sample table records hundreds of thousands of clones; under 80% of these occur just once. Jointly, the top ten make up 1.5% to 2% of the sample.

The sequenced sample consisted of memory CD4+ T cells sorted from blood. The cell subset or site label corresponds to: CD45RA-negative fraction. The source is a woman in her thirties in good health. Recombination joined TRBV7-9 with TRBJ2-3; TRBD2 fits 7 bases in the junction. The DNA is as follows: TGTGCCAGCAGCTTAGAGTCGACGGGAGGACATACGCAGTATTTT. This sequence encodes CASSLESTGGHTQYF.